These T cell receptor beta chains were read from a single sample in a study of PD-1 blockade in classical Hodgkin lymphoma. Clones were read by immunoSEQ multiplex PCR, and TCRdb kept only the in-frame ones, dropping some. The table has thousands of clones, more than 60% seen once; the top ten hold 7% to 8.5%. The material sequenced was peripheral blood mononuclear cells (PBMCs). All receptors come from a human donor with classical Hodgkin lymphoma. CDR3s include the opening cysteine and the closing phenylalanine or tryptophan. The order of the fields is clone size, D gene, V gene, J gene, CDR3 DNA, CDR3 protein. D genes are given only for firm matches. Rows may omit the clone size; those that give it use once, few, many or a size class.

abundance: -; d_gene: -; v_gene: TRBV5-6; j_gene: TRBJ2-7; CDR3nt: TGTGCCAGCAGCTTGGCCGCAGGGGCCTTCTACGAGCAGTACTTC; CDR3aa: CASSLAAGAFYEQYF
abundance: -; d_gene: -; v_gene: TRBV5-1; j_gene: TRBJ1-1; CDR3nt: TGCGCCAGCTTGGGGGACCCTTTTGCCACTGAAGCTTTCTTT; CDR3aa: CASLGDPFATEAFF
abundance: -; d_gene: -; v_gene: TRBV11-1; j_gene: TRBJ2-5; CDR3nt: TGTGCCAGCAGCTTATCGGAAGAGACCCAGTACTTC; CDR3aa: CASSLSEETQYF
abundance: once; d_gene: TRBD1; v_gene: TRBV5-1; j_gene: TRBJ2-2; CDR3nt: TGCGCCAGCAGCTTGGGACAGGGGTTAAACACCGGGGAGCTGTTTTTT; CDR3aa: CASSLGQGLNTGELFF
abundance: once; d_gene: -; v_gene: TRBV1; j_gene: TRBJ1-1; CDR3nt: TGCACCAGCAGCCAAGATTTTACAGGGGCAGTCACTGAAGCTTTCTTT; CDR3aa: CTSSQDFTGAVTEAFF
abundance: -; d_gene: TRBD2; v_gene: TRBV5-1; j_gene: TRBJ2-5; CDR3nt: TGCGCCAGCAGCTTGACTAGCGGGTATCAAGAGACCCAGTACTTC; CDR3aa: CASSLTSGYQETQYF
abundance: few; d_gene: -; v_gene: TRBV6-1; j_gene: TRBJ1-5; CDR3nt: TGTGCCAGCAGTGAAGAAGGGGTGGCGCCCCAGCATTTT; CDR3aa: CASSEEGVAPQHF
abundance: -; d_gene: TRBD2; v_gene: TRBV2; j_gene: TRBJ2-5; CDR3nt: TGTGCCAGCAGTCCTTCCGGGACTAGGGGAGAGACCCAGTACTTC; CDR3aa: CASSPSGTRGETQYF
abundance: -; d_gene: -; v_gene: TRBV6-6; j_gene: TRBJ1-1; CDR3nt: TGTGCCAGCAGTTTTCTCAGGGGATACACTGAAGCTTTCTTT; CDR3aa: CASSFLRGYTEAFF
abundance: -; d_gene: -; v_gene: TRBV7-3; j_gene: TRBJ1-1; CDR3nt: TGTGCCAGCAGCCCTCACAGGGACACTGAAGCTTTCTTT; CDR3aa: CASSPHRDTEAFF
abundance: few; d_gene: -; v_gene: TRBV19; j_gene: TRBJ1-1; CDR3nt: TGTGCCAGTAGGGACAGCAACACTGAAGCTTTCTTT; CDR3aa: CASRDSNTEAFF
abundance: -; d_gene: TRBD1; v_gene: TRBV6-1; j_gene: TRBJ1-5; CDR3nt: TGTGCCACCGATGACAGGGGTAGGGATCAGCCCCAGCATTTT; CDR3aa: CATDDRGRDQPQHF
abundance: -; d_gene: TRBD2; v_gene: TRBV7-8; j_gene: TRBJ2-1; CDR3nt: TGTGCCAGCAGCTCCCCGACTAGCGGGAAAAGGAGCTCCTACAATGAGCAGTTCTTC; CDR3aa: CASSSPTSGKRSSYNEQFF
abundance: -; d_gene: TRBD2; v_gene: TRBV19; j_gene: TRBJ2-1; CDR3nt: TGTGCCAGTAGTATCCAAGCGGGGGGGTCCTACAATGAGCAGTTCTTC; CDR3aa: CASSIQAGGSYNEQFF
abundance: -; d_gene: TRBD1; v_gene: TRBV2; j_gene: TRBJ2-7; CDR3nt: TGTGCCAGCAGTTTGGGACAGGCCCCACAGGAGTACTTC; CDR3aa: CASSLGQAPQEYF
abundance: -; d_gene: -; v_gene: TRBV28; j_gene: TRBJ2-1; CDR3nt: TGTGCCAGCAGTTCATCCACCAATGAGCAGTTCTTC; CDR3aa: CASSSSTNEQFF
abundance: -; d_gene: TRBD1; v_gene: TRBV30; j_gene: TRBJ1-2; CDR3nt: TGTGCCTGGAGTAGTGGGACAGGGGATGGCTACACCTTC; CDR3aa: CAWSSGTGDGYTF
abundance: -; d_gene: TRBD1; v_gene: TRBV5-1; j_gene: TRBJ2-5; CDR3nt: TGCGCCAGCAGCTTGGGGACAGGGGGAAGGGAGACCCAGTACTTC; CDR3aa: CASSLGTGGRETQYF
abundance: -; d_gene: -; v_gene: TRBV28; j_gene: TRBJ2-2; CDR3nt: TGTGCCAGCAGTTTCGGGGGGCTCGGCGGGGAGCTGTTTTTT; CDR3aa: CASSFGGLGGELFF
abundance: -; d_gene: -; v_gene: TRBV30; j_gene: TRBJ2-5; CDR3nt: TGTGCCTGGAGTGTAGGGTCTACCGAGACCCAGTACTTC; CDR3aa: CAWSVGSTETQYF
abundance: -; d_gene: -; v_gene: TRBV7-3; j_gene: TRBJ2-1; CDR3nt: TGTGCCAGCAGCCCCCCGGGTGACAATGAGCAGTTCTTC; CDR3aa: CASSPPGDNEQFF
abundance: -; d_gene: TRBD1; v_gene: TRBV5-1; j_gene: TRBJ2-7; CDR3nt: TGCGCCAGCAGCTTGGAAGGGACAGGGTATAACGAGCAGTACTTC; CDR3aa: CASSLEGTGYNEQYF